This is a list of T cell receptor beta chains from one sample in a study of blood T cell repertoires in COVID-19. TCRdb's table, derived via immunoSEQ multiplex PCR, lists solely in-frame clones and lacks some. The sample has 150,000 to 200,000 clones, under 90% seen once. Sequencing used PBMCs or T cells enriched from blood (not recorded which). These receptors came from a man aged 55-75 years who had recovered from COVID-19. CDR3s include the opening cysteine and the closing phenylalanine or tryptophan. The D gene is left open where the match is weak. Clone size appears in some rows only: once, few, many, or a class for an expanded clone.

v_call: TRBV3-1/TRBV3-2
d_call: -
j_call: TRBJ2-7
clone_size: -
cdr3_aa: CASSQDVGTPYEQYF
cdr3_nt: TGTGCCAGCAGCCAAGATGTGGGGACACCCTACGAGCAGTACTTC

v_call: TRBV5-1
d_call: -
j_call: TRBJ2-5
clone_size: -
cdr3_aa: CASRLGGGETQYF
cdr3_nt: TGCGCCAGCAGACTTGGGGGCGGGGAGACCCAGTACTTC

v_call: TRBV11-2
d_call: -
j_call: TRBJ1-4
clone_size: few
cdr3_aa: CASSRIGQINEKLFF
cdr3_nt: TGTGCCAGCAGCCGAATTGGACAGATTAATGAAAAACTGTTTTTT

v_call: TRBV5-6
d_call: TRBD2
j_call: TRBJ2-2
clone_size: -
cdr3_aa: CASSLSGPGELFF
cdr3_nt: TGTGCCAGCAGCCTTAGCGGGCCCGGGGAGCTGTTTTTT

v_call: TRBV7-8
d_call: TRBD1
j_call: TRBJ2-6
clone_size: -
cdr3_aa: CASSWTGGLSGANVLTF
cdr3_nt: TGTGCCAGCAGCTGGACAGGGGGGCTCTCTGGGGCCAACGTCCTGACTTTC

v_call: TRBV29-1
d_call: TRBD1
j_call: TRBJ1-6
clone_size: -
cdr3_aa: CSVRDRGNNSPLHF
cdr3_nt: TGCAGCGTCCGGGACAGGGGCAATAATTCACCCCTCCACTTT

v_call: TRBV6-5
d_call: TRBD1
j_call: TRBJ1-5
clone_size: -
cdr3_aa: CASKGTGSKQPQHF
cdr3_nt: TGTGCCAGCAAAGGGACAGGAAGCAAACAGCCCCAGCATTTT

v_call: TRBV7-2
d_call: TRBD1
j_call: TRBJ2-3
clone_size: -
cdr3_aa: CASSNTGGDTQYF
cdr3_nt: TGTGCCAGCAGCAACACAGGGGGAGATACGCAGTATTTT

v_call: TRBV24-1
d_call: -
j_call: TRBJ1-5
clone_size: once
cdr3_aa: CATSGTISNQPQHF
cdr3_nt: TGTGCCACCAGTGGGACAATTAGCAATCAGCCCCAGCATTTT

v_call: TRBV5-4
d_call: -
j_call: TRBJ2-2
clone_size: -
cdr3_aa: CASSLGTTNTGELFF
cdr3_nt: TGTGCCAGCAGCTTGGGGACAACGAACACCGGGGAGCTGTTTTTT

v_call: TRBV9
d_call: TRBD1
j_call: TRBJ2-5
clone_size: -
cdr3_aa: CASSAQDRGLETQYF
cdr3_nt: TGTGCCAGCAGCGCCCAGGACAGGGGGCTGGAGACCCAGTACTTC